These 11 T cell receptor beta chains were all obtained from the same sample, sequenced in a study of Ad26.COV2.S vaccination and SARS-CoV-2 variants. Treatment in this sample: roughly 20 received Ad26.COV2.S at low or high dose, single or two shots; roughly five received placebo; per-sample allocation not given. At day 63 after the first vaccine or placebo injection, samples were drawn. The protocol was immunoSEQ multiplex PCR, while the TCRdb copy is restricted to in-frame clones and leaves out a portion. This sample has some 420,000 clones, with around 89% found just once. This specimen was peripheral blood, taken in a trial of Ad26.COV2.S vaccine versus placebo. The receptors shown here come from a person between 18 and 60 years old who received the Ad26.COV2.S COVID-19 vaccine or a placebo.

This clone has only one observation. V and J are TRBV4-2 and TRBJ2-1, with TRBD2 matching over 11 bases. The CDR3 is made up of 15 amino acids. The ends lost 6 bases at V and 4 bases at J; junction bases unmatched: 5. Per the germline V gene, CDR1 is LGHNA and CDR2 is YNFKEQ. As DNA, the CDR3 is TGTGCCAGCAGACCTAGCGGGGGGCAATACAATGAGCAGTTCTTC. It encodes CASRPSGGQYNEQFF.

This chain uses TRBV28 with TRBJ2-7; 9 bases are shared with TRBD1. Germline V gene sequence: CDR1 MDHEN, CDR2 SYDVKM. J lost 3 bases, V lost 4 bases, and 13 bases had no gene match. CDR3 length equals 17 residues. CDR3 amino acids: CASSSGTGIRGIYEQYF. Written as DNA, the CDR3 is TGTGCCAGCAGTTCCGGGACAGGGATACGTGGAATCTACGAGCAGTACTTC.

The rearrangement links TRBV4-1 to TRBJ2-7; 8 bases align to TRBD2. Germline assignment: CDR1 MGHRA and CDR2 YSYEKL. This CDR3 region has 16 residues. J was trimmed by 3 bases and V by 0 bases; bases with no gene match: 7. In nucleotides, the CDR3 is TGCGCCAGCAGCCAAGATTGGGTCGGGAGGGGCTACGAGCAGTACTTC. Translated: CASSQDWVGRGYEQYF.

V usage is TRBV19 and J usage is TRBJ2-3; 9 bases fit TRBD2. Per germline, CDR1 LNHDA and CDR2 SQIVND (reference sequence). The trim removed 5 bases at V and 2 bases at J, leaving 11 bases unmatched. CDR3 length: 17 amino acids. The CDR3 DNA reads TGTGCCAGTAGTGTAATAGCGGGGGTCTCAGCCACAGATACGCAGTATTTT. It translates to CASSVIAGVSATDTQYF.

In nucleotides, the CDR3 is TGTGCCAGCAGTTCAGGGACCAATCAGCCCCAGCATTTT. Translation gives CASSSGTNQPQHF. The rearrangement uses TRBV5-6 and TRBJ1-5; TRBD1 is a possible D gene (5 bases). V lost 5 bases and J 3 bases, leaving 9 bases between the germline ends. Germline values: CDR1 SGHDT, CDR2 YYEEEE. CDR3 length: 13 residues.

The rearrangement uses TRBV7-9 and TRBJ2-1; 9 bases align to TRBD2. CDR1 SEHNR and CDR2 FQNEAQ come from the germline V gene (reference sequence). The CDR3 is 15 residues long. J lost 3 bases, V lost 4 bases, and 4 bases had no gene match. DNA for the CDR3: TGTGCCAGCAGCTCGGCGGGGGGGCACTACAATGAGCAGTTCTTC. As protein: CASSSAGGHYNEQFF. The full variable domain, its missing parts supplied by reference TRBV7-9 and TRBJ2-1, is DTGVSQNPRHKITKRGQNVTFRCDPISEHNRLYWYRQTLGQGPEFLTYFQNEAQLEKSRLLSDRFSAERPKGSFSTLEIQRTEQGDSAMYLCASSSAGGHYNEQFFGPGTRLTVL.

The chain joins TRBV30 to TRBJ1-2; TRBD1 matches at 12 bases. The CDR3 contains 14 residues. J was trimmed by 4 bases and V by 7 bases; bases with no gene match: 7. CDR1 and CDR2 (germline): GTSNPN, SVGIG (reference sequence). The CDR3 DNA is TGTGCCTCCGAGTGGGACAGGGGGCTCTATGGCTACACCTTC. This sequence encodes CASEWDRGLYGYTF.

The chain is built from TRBV28 and TRBJ2-1; 8 positions match TRBD1. Germline values: CDR1 MDHEN, CDR2 SYDVKM. This CDR3 has 13 residues. The V and J ends lost 6 bases and 12 bases, in that order; junction bases with no gene match: 10. In DNA, the CDR3 is TGTGCCAGCAGCCCAGACAGGGGTGACGGGCAGTTCTTC. It specifies CASSPDRGDGQFF.

V usage is TRBV18 and J usage is TRBJ1-4; D is unresolved. Germline V gene lookup returns CDR1 KGHSH and CDR2 LQKENI. The CDR3 runs 15 residues. With 2 bases removed from V and 1 base from J, the gap between germline ends came to 8 bases. Written as DNA, the CDR3 is TGTGCCAGCTCACCATTTCCAGAAACTAATGAAAAACTGTTTTTT. This encodes CASSPFPETNEKLFF.

This clone was counted a few times. This chain links TRBV6-6 with TRBJ1-2, with 11 bases matching TRBD1. Per germline, CDR1 MNHNY and CDR2 SVGAGI (reference sequence). J gave up 6 bases and V 5 bases, and 14 bases lay outside the gene matches. The CDR3 sequence is 17 residues long. CDR3 amino acids: CASSRPTGTGGGNGYTF. CDR3 nucleotides: TGTGCCAGCAGTCGCCCTACCGGGACAGGGGGGGGTAATGGCTACACCTTC.

V and J are TRBV6-1 and TRBJ1-1, with TRBD1 as a possible D gene (6 bases). Looked up from germline, CDR1 is MNHNS and CDR2 is SASEGT. Trimming took off 3 bases at V and 7 bases at J, with 15 bases between the two ends. The CDR3 loop spans 14 amino acids. In DNA form, the CDR3 reads TGTGCCAGCAGTGATAACCCCTGGACAGTTGAAGCTTTCTTT. This translates into CASSDNPWTVEAFF.